A single sample is the source of the 8 T cell receptor beta chains below, sequenced in a study of blood T cell repertoires in COVID-19. The assay was immunoSEQ multiplex PCR, and TCRdb's table has in-frame clones only and misses some. The data show 120,000 to 150,000 clones, around three quarters seen once. Sequences were obtained from peripheral blood. The receptor source for this set is a man aged 50 to 59 with active or convalescent COVID-19.

The genes are TRBV19 and TRBJ2-1; 8 bases are a match to TRBD2. Germline trimming cut 11 bases from V and 1 base from J; bases unmatched to any gene: 4. The CDR3 loop spans 13 amino acids. CDR1 LNHDA and CDR2 SQIVND come from the germline V gene (reference sequence). The CDR3 is CAAGTRSYNEQFF. CDR3 nucleotides: TGTGCCGCCGGGACTAGGTCCTACAATGAGCAGTTCTTC.

This chain joins TRBV5-1 and TRBJ2-1; D unresolved. The CDR3 is made up of 14 amino acids. Per germline, CDR1 SGHRS and CDR2 YFSETQ. With 2 bases removed from V and 8 bases from J, the gap between germline ends came to 14 bases. DNA of the CDR3: TGCGCCAGCAGCTTAACTTCCCAACTCCATGAGCAGTTCTTC. Protein sequence: CASSLTSQLHEQFF.

The chain recombines TRBV28 with TRBJ2-7, with a possible D match to TRBD2 (6 bases). The CDR3 covers 14 residues. V lost 10 bases to trimming and J lost 7 bases, with 23 bases between them. Per germline, CDR1 MDHEN and CDR2 SYDVKM. Here the CDR3 DNA reads TGTGCCACCCGGGGTTCATTAAACCGGGGGGAGCAGTACTTC. Encoded protein: CATRGSLNRGEQYF.

There are a few counts of this clone. This CDR3 is CATSDFKETQYF. CDR3 coding DNA: TGTGCCACCAGTGATTTTAAAGAGACCCAGTACTTC. The chain carries TRBV24-1 and TRBJ2-5, with unresolved D. The V end was cut by 1 base, the J end by 3 bases, with 2 bases between. The CDR3 consists of 12 residues. CDR1 is KGHDR, CDR2 SFDVKD, per germline.

The chain employs TRBV5-1 and TRBJ2-1, with no clear D. V shed 0 bases and J shed 3 bases, with 7 bases lying between them. This CDR3 spans 14 amino acids. The germline V gene encodes CDR1 SGHRS and CDR2 YFSETQ. The CDR3 nucleotides are TGCGCCAGCAGCTTGGAGACTGGCTACAATGAGCAGTTCTTC. It encodes CASSLETGYNEQFF.

The CDR3 DNA reads TGTGCCAGCGGACTTAGCGGCGCAGATACGCAGTATTTT. Protein: CASGLSGADTQYF. This chain joins TRBV7-2 and TRBJ2-3, with a weak D call TRBD2 (6 bases). This CDR3 comprises 13 residues. The V end was cut by 8 bases, the J end by 4 bases, with 13 bases between. The germline V gene has CDR1 SGHTA and CDR2 FQGNSA.

This clone has more than one count but fewer than ten. The CDR3 sequence is CASSWGQGVGEQFF. The CDR3 DNA reads TGTGCCAGCAGCTGGGGACAGGGGGTCGGTGAGCAGTTCTTC. The chain is built from TRBV7-3 and TRBJ2-1; 11 bases align to TRBD1. This CDR3 is 14 amino acids long. Germline V gene data show CDR1 as SGHTA and CDR2 as FQGTGA. Germline trimming cut 4 bases from V and 9 bases from J; bases unmatched to any gene: 5.

The J gene is TRBJ1-6, the V gene TRBV7-9; no clear D gene. V lost 1 base and J 7 bases, leaving 8 bases between the germline ends. CDR1 is SEHNR and CDR2 is FQNEAQ in the germline V gene (reference sequence). This CDR3 has 14 amino acids. The CDR3 reads CASSLDPGNSPLHF. The CDR3 bases are TGTGCCAGCAGCTTAGACCCGGGGAATTCACCCCTCCACTTT.